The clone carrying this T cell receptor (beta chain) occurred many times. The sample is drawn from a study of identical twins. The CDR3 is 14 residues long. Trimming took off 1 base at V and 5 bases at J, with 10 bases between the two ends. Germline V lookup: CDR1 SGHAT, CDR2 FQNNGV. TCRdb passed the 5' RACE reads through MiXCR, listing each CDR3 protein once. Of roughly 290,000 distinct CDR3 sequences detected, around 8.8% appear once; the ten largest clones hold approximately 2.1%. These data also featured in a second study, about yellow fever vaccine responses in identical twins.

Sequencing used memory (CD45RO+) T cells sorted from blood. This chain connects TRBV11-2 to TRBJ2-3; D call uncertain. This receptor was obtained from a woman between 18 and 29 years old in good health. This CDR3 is CASSLGQRRDTQYF. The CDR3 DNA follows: TGTGCCAGCAGCTTAGGTCAAAGGCGAGATACGCAGTATTTT.